This record concerns one T cell receptor (beta chain) sequence. Its antigen specificity is not known. Base qualities were left out, and no much larger clone turns up one base away. TCR beta repertoires were profiled from peripheral blood of roughly twelve young patients with multiple sclerosis to demonstrate the VDJtools post-analysis software. The multiple sclerosis patients were children and adolescents ranging in age from 6 to 15 years. The entry originates in a study of post-analysis software for immune sequencing data (dated by TCRdb to the mid-2010s). Regarding the complete study: Disease courses on record covered relapsing-remitting, secondary progressive and progressive-relapsing multiple sclerosis, though some patients had no subtype annotation. A subset of samples was prepared in parallel using single-end sample barcoding, then pooled and co-amplified after Illumina adapter ligation. The patient repertoires were compared against 11 previously published healthy control repertoires obtained from donors aged about 6 to 26 years.

Results the study describes overall, beyond this receptor: Significantly lower normalized Chao1 diversity was found in multiple sclerosis patients than in controls, suggesting substantial peripheral T-cell clonal expansion. Significantly higher frequencies in patients than in controls were found for roughly five TRBV segments, including TRBV5-6, TRBV5-1 and TRBV20-1. The multiple sclerosis patient group was slightly younger than the control group. Strong co-clustering of samples prepared in the same batch was shown by direct clustering with F measure, prompting a batch-effect correction.

Preparation of the library involved PCR. Sequenced on an Illumina HiSeq 2500. Unique molecular identifiers were incorporated into TCR beta cDNA libraries to reduce PCR and sequencing biases. Every 1 to 10 million input T cells yielded approximately 500,000 cDNA molecules, meaning each molecule approximated one T cell. The patient libraries were prepared and sequenced using the same protocol as the earlier healthy control dataset. Within a given batch, samples were prepared together, multiplexed and sequenced on the same HiSeq lane. As for the original processing: Raw barcoded reads were processed with MIGEC, discarding single-read molecular identifier groups before consensus assembly and CDR3 extraction. VDJtools was used for post-analysis of the clonotype tables, with diversity normalized by down-sampling every dataset to the smallest sample size. To correct batch-related cross-sample contamination, repertoire overlap clustering matched CDR3 amino acid sequences but not nucleotide sequences. TCRdb reanalyzed the raw reads on its own, using fastp at Q25 for trimming and MiXCR for clone calling, and kept in-frame beta chains. CDR3 protein sequences are deduplicated, and each keeps its most common genes and DNA. The V and J calls reflect TCRdb's pipeline rather than the authors' work. Within this sample are hundreds of thousands of distinct CDR3 sequences, with around 60% of them counted one time only. Of the sample, approximately 10% is held by the ten largest clones.

From the cysteine through the phenylalanine, the CDR3 covers 12 amino acids. The retained sequence is limited to the CDR3, 36 bases, with the frame set at the first base. Reading the germline V gene gives CDR1 SGHTA and CDR2 FQGNSA. V and J are truncated by 1 base and 8 bases respectively, leaving an intervening sequence of 8 bases. The material sequenced was blood. The chain couples TRBV7-2 to TRBJ1-2; the D gene assignment is ambiguous. This TCR was recovered from a girl aged 2 to 9 with multiple sclerosis. The nucleotide sequence is given as TGTGCCAGCAGCTTAGTGGGAAGCGGCTACACCTTC. The encoded protein is CASSLVGSGYTF.